This TCR beta chain was sequenced for a study of early T cells in non-severe SARS-CoV-2 infection. Study-level background: Unsorted whole-blood RNA was sequenced in bulk, leaving chains unpaired.

Separate cDNA molecules each had unique molecular identifiers attached to them. One entry per CDR3 protein, called by TCRdb with MiXCR from the 5' RACE reads. The sample has about 50,000 distinct CDR3 sequences; around a tenth are singletons. This CDR3 region has 14 residues. V was trimmed by 7 bases and J by 1 base, leaving 14 bases between them. CDR1 and CDR2 (germline): SGHRS, YFSETQ. This clonotype was observed a few times. No antigen is known for it. The study's findings and limits: Matching results from VDJdb favored anti-spike CD8 responses, leaving private and CD4 specificities undetected.

Specimen: whole blood, collected at baseline. The clonotype originates from an adult who was a healthcare worker with PCR-confirmed SARS-CoV-2 infection or an uninfected control (not recorded which). The chain recombines TRBV5-1 with TRBJ2-5; D is possibly TRBD1 (5 bases). The CDR3 reads CASQNQGSQETQYF. CDR3 bases: TGCGCCAGCCAAAATCAGGGTTCCCAAGAGACCCAGTACTTC.